This TCR beta chain appears in the sequencing data of a study of tumor-infiltrating lymphocytes in localized non-small cell lung cancer. For the study at large: Resected tumor was paired with non-adjacent uninvolved lung from the same patient. Study outcomes and limitations: Each assay used a separate piece of the same tissue. TCRbeta sequencing showed higher T cell infiltration in tumors than uninvolved lung.

Assay used: immunoSEQ multiplex PCR; TCRdb lists only in-frame clones, some missing. The sample consists of under 10,000 clones, less than 80% of them appearing once. A note on this clone: The antigen remains undetermined.

CDR1 is KGHSH, CDR2 LQKENI, per germline. V was clipped by 0 bases and J by 8 bases; unmatched bases: 9. The CDR3 is 16 residues long. The sequence was collected from a human donor with non-small cell lung cancer. The sequenced sample consisted of lung tumor tissue. This chain links TRBV18 with TRBJ2-1, with 8 nucleotides matching TRBD2. The CDR3 DNA reads TGTGCCAGCTCACCACCGGCGCGGGGGGCGGGCGATGAGCAGTTCTTC. This codes for CASSPPARGAGDEQFF.